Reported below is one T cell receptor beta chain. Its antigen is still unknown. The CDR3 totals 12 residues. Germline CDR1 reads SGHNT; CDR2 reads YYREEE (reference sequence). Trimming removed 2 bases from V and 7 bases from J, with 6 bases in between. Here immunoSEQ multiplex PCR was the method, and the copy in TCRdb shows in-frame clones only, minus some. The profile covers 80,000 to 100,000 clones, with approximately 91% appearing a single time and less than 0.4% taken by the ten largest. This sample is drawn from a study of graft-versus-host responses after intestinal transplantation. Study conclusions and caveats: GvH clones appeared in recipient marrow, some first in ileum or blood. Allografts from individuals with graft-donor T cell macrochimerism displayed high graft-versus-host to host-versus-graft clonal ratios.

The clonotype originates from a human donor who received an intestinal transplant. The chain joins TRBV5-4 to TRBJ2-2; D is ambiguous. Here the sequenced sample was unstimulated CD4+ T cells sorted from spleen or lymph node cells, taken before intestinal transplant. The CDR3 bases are TGTGCCAGCAGCTTTCTAGACGGGGAGCTGTTTTTT. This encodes CASSFLDGELFF.